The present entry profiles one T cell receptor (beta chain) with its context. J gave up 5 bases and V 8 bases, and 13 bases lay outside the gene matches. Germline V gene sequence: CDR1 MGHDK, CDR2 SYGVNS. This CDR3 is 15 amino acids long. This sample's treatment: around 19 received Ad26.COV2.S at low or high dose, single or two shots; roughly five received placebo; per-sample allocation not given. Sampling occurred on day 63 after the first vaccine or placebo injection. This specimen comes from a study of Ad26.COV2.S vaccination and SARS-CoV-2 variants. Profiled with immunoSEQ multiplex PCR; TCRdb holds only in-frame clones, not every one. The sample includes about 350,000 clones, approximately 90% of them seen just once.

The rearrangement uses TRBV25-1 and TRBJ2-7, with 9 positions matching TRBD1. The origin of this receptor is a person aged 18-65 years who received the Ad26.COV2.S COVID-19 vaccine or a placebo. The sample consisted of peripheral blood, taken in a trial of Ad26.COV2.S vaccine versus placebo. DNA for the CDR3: TGTGCCAGCGGGCGACAGGGGGTGTACGTACACGAGCAGTACTTC. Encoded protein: CASGRQGVYVHEQYF.